The rows below give T cell receptor beta chains drawn from one sample of a study of blood T cell repertoires in COVID-19. The method was immunoSEQ multiplex PCR; TCRdb's version includes in-frame clones alone and lacks a portion of them. The sample holds 200,000 to 250,000 clones; approximately 80% are singletons and the top ten take under 11%. The sequencing input was peripheral blood. The receptors were gathered from a woman of 80 years or more with acute or convalescent COVID-19. Both conserved end residues are part of each CDR3. A D gene is named only where the DNA matches it firmly. For some rows the clone size is stated as once, few or many, or as a class when expanded; others skip it.

TGTGCCAGCAGCTTCCTGCAGGATAACTATGGCTACACCTTC | CASSFLQDNYGYTF | TRBV11-3 | NA | NA | 14 | TRBJ1-2
TGTGCCAGCAGCCCCCGAGAGGGTAACACTGAAGCTTTCTTT | CASSPREGNTEAFF | TRBV7-8 | NA | NA | 14 | TRBJ1-1
TGTGCCAGCAGTTACTTCGGTGAGCAGTTCTTC | CASSYFGEQFF | TRBV6-2/TRBV6-3 | NA | NA | 11 | TRBJ2-1
TGTGCCAGCAGCTACTTTGCCCAGGGACAGGTCAGAGACTATGGCTACACCTTC | CASSYFAQGQVRDYGYTF | TRBV11-3 | NA | TRBD1 | 18 | TRBJ1-2
TGCAGCGTCAGGGAAGAGACCCAGTACTTC | CSVREETQYF | TRBV29-1 | once | NA | 10 | TRBJ2-5
TGTGCCAGCAATCCTGCAACTAATGAAAAACTGTTTTTT | CASNPATNEKLFF | TRBV6-5 | NA | NA | 13 | TRBJ1-4
TGTGCCAGCAGCCCCCGTCCTGGGCGGGGGAGCACAGATACGCAGTATTTT | CASSPRPGRGSTDTQYF | TRBV9 | NA | TRBD2 | 17 | TRBJ2-3
TGCGCCAGCAGCTTGGATGGACTAGCGGGAGGGCCCGGGGAGCTGTTTTTT | CASSLDGLAGGPGELFF | TRBV5-1 | NA | TRBD2 | 17 | TRBJ2-2
TGTGCCAGCAGCCTGGAGGGGGCTAGCTATGGCTACACCTTC | CASSLEGASYGYTF | TRBV5-4 | NA | TRBD1 | 14 | TRBJ1-2
TGCGCCAGCAGCCAAGCTCGGGACAGGGGACATGGCTACACCTTC | CASSQARDRGHGYTF | TRBV4-1 | NA | TRBD1 | 15 | TRBJ1-2